Shown below are 29 T cell receptor beta chains from a single sample sequenced in a study of shared clonotypes between healthy human individuals. Generated by immunoSEQ multiplex PCR, the TCRdb table keeps only in-frame clones and is missing some. Of some 2 million clones in the sample, 95% were seen once. The sequenced sample was naive CD4+ T cells sorted from blood. Indicated subset: CD45RA+ positively selected. The receptors here all came from a man between 18 and 35 years old in good health.

The rearrangement links TRBV27 to TRBJ1-2, with 7 bases fitting TRBD1. With 0 bases clipped from V and 8 bases from J, the junction kept 9 bases outside the gene matches. This CDR3 region has 15 residues. CDR1 is MNHEY and CDR2 is SMNVEV in the germline V gene (reference sequence). The chain's CDR3 is CASSLSWDSVGGYTF. As DNA, the CDR3 is TGTGCCAGCAGTTTATCGTGGGACAGCGTAGGAGGCTACACCTTC.

This clone was seen at least ten times. This specimen includes other DNA sequences encoding the same CDR3. The gene calls are TRBV6-6 and TRBJ2-2, with D possibly being TRBD1 (6 bases). Germline V CDR1 and CDR2: MNHNY, SVGAGI (reference sequence). The V end lost 0 bases, the J end lost 2 bases, and 7 bases lay between the germline ends. The CDR3 spans 15 residues. This chain's CDR3 is CASSYSGTNTGELFF. The CDR3 DNA follows: TGTGCCAGCAGTTACTCCGGGACAAACACCGGGGAGCTGTTTTTT.

V gene TRBV19 combines with J gene TRBJ1-2, with 8 bases aligning to TRBD1. CDR1 and CDR2 from the germline V gene are LNHDA and SQIVND (reference sequence). The ends lost 7 bases at V and 7 bases at J; junction bases unmatched: 14. The CDR3 sequence is 15 residues long. The CDR3: CASNIPGTGEFGYTF. CDR3 nucleotide sequence: TGTGCCAGTAACATCCCGGGGACAGGCGAGTTTGGCTACACCTTC. Based on the CDR3 plus reference TRBV19 and TRBJ1-2, the full variable domain is DGGITQSPKYLFRKEGQNVTLSCEQNLNHDAMYWYRQDPGQGLRLIYYSQIVNDFQKGDIAEGYSVSREKKESFPLTVTSAQKNPTAFYLCASNIPGTGEFGYTFGSGTRLTVV.

The chain employs TRBV6-6 and TRBJ1-4, with a weak D call TRBD1 (5 bases). The V gene lost 6 bases and the J gene lost 6 bases, with 17 bases spanning the gap. This CDR3 spans 15 amino acids. In germline, CDR1 is MNHNY, CDR2 SVGAGI (reference sequence). The CDR3 here is CASRDGGGGDEKLFF. The CDR3 nucleotides read TGTGCCAGCAGGGACGGAGGCGGGGGGGATGAAAAACTGTTTTTT.

CDR3 in amino acids: CAPDRGRETQYF. In nucleotides, the CDR3 is TGTGCCCCGGACAGGGGGCGGGAGACCCAGTACTTC. The V gene is TRBV30, the J gene TRBJ2-5; 11 positions agree with TRBD1. From germline, CDR1 is GTSNPN and CDR2 SVGIG (reference sequence). The CDR3 consists of 12 residues. The V gene end was trimmed by 8 bases and the J gene end by 5 bases; junction bases not matched to a gene: 4.

The table lists this clone with a count of one. The chain joins TRBV5-1 to TRBJ2-7, with TRBD1 matching 9 bases. Germline V CDR1 and CDR2: SGHRS, YFSETQ. The CDR3 loop spans 14 amino acids. J lost 5 bases, V lost 4 bases, and 7 bases had no gene match. CDR3 in amino acids: CASSPGQGIHEQYF. The CDR3 bases are TGCGCCAGCAGCCCGGGACAGGGTATCCACGAGCAGTACTTC.

The chain has TRBV2 and TRBJ2-5; 12 positions match TRBD2. Looked up from germline, CDR1 is SNHLY and CDR2 is FYNNEI. The CDR3 extends over 15 amino acids. V was pared by 3 bases and J by 4 bases, with 3 bases of the junction left unmatched. In nucleotides, the CDR3 is TGTGCCAGCAGTGAGGGGGGACTAGCGGGAGAGACCCAGTACTTC. It encodes CASSEGGLAGETQYF.

The rearrangement links TRBV10-3 to TRBJ2-3; unclear D gene. The CDR3 is 13 residues long. V was pared by 7 bases and J by 0 bases, with 8 bases between. CDR1 and CDR2 from the germline V gene are ENHRY and SYGVKD. CDR3: CAIKMTSTDTQYF. CDR3 nucleotides: TGTGCCATCAAAATGACAAGCACAGATACGCAGTATTTT.

This chain links TRBV6-5 with TRBJ2-5; 13 bases are a match to TRBD2. CDR1 and CDR2 (germline): MNHEY, SVGAGI. Unmatched junction bases numbered 8, after V lost 6 bases and J lost 7 bases. This CDR3 has 15 amino acids. CDR3 protein: CASSTGTSGKVTQYF. CDR3 in DNA: TGTGCCAGCAGCACCGGGACTAGCGGGAAAGTGACCCAGTACTTC.

J is TRBJ1-6 and V is TRBV9; maybe TRBD1 (6 bases). The CDR3 runs 14 residues. The V end was cut by 8 bases, the J end by 6 bases, with 15 bases between. CDR1 is SGDLS and CDR2 is YYNGEE in the germline V gene. The CDR3 is CARFPTGPNSPLHF. CDR3 nucleotide sequence: TGTGCCAGATTCCCAACAGGGCCTAATTCACCCCTCCACTTT.

This chain joins TRBV6-5 and TRBJ1-2; 10 positions agree with TRBD1. In germline, CDR1 is MNHEY, CDR2 SVGAGI. The CDR3 is made up of 14 amino acids. V shed 4 bases and J 7 bases; nucleotides not matched to a gene: 6. Here the CDR3 DNA reads TGTGCCAGCAGTTCCCCGGGACAGGGGTTTGGCTACACCTTC. Translation gives CASSSPGQGFGYTF.

The chain couples TRBV10-2 to TRBJ2-3; tentatively, D is TRBD2 (5 bases). CDR1 WSHSY and CDR2 SAAADI come from the germline V gene. V was trimmed by 3 bases and J by 7 bases, leaving 8 bases between them. The CDR3 sequence is 12 residues long. CDR3 nucleotide sequence: TGCGCCAGCAGTGATGAGGGCTATACGCAGTATTTT. This gives the protein CASSDEGYTQYF.

The gene calls are TRBV6-6 and TRBJ1-2; a weak D match, TRBD1 (6 bases). CDR3 length equals 14 residues. Trimming cost V 5 bases and J 8 bases, with 18 bases left between them. The germline V gene has CDR1 MNHNY and CDR2 SVGAGI (reference sequence). In nucleotides, the CDR3 is TGTGCCAGCAGTCCCCCGGGGGCAGCGCGCGGCTACACCTTC. As protein: CASSPPGAARGYTF.

The J gene is TRBJ1-2, the V gene TRBV10-2; D not resolved. The CDR3 is made up of 15 amino acids. Germline V lookup: CDR1 WSHSY, CDR2 SAAADI. The ends were cut back, 0 bases at V and 0 bases at J, with 8 bases in the middle. CDR3 amino acids: CASSESGRANYGYTF. The CDR3 DNA reads as TGCGCCAGCAGTGAGTCGGGTAGGGCTAACTATGGCTACACCTTC.

This chain joins TRBV5-1 and TRBJ1-4; TRBD1 matches 7 bases. The germline V gene encodes CDR1 SGHRS and CDR2 YFSETQ. The CDR3 runs to 14 residues. Trimming cost V 4 bases and J 7 bases; bases outside gene matches: 7. CDR3 region: CASSRQGEVEKLFF. In DNA form, the CDR3 reads TGCGCCAGCAGCCGACAGGGAGAGGTTGAAAAACTGTTTTTT. Together with reference TRBV5-1 and TRBJ1-4, the CDR3 gives the full variable domain: KAGVTQTPRYLIKTRGQQVTLSCSPISGHRSVSWYQQTPGQGLQFLFEYFSETQRNKGNFPGRFSGRQFSNSRSEMNVSTLELGDSALYLCASSRQGEVEKLFFGSGTQLSVL.

This chain connects TRBV7-9 to TRBJ1-5, with 11 nucleotides matching TRBD1. CDR1 and CDR2 (germline): SEHNR, FQNEAQ (reference sequence). J was trimmed by 0 bases and V by 1 base; bases with no gene match: 5. The CDR3 length is 18 residues. CDR3 region: CASSLGDRGFDSNQPQHF. CDR3 coding DNA: TGTGCCAGCAGCTTAGGGGACAGGGGGTTTGATAGCAATCAGCCCCAGCATTTT.

The gene calls are TRBV19 and TRBJ2-3; 9 bases line up with TRBD1. Unmatched junction bases numbered 9, after V lost 5 bases and J lost 3 bases. CDR3 length equals 16 residues. Germline values: CDR1 LNHDA, CDR2 SQIVND (reference sequence). CDR3 nucleotides: TGTGCCAGTAGTGCGGGGACAGGGTTGGGGACAGATACGCAGTATTTT. Its translation is CASSAGTGLGTDTQYF.

J is TRBJ1-1 and V is TRBV6-6; 10 bases line up with TRBD1. Germline V gene lookup returns CDR1 MNHNY and CDR2 SVGAGI (reference sequence). This CDR3 is 13 amino acids long. After removal of 10 bases from V and 3 bases from J, the junction contained 5 bases not matched to a gene. The CDR3: CAIKDRGDTEAFF. DNA for the CDR3: TGTGCCATCAAGGACAGGGGGGACACTGAAGCTTTCTTT.

Written as DNA, the CDR3 is TGTGCCAGCAGCCCCATTGGAAACACCATATATTTT. Its translation: CASSPIGNTIYF. The chain joins TRBV28 to TRBJ1-3; D not certain. In germline, CDR1 is MDHEN, CDR2 SYDVKM. V was shortened by 6 bases and J by 3 bases, with 6 bases between the two germline ends. The CDR3 extends over 12 amino acids.

This clone was observed once. The chain couples TRBV1 to TRBJ2-4; no DNA check was done on the table's D call, TRBD1. TRBV1 is reported as a pseudogene. This CDR3 comprises 15 residues. The CDR3 DNA reads TGCACCAGCAGCCATGATCGAATAGGGGGAAACATTCAGTACTTC. This codes for CTSSHDRIGGNIQYF.

This chain joins TRBV7-9 and TRBJ2-5; the D is unclear. Trimming shortened V by 0 bases and J by 5 bases, and 7 bases separated the two germline ends. The CDR3 covers 13 residues. Germline V gives CDR1 SEHNR, CDR2 FQNEAQ (reference sequence). The CDR3 sequence: CASSLAHWETQYF. CDR3 coding DNA: TGTGCCAGCAGCTTAGCCCATTGGGAGACCCAGTACTTC.

The chain links TRBV18 to TRBJ2-3; TRBD1 might be the D (5 bases). V was shortened by 0 bases and J by 5 bases, with 12 bases between the two germline ends. The CDR3 totals 15 residues. From germline, CDR1 is KGHSH and CDR2 LQKENI. CDR3 region: CASSPPRGRKDTQYF. The CDR3 DNA follows: TGTGCCAGCTCACCACCTAGGGGAAGGAAAGATACGCAGTATTTT.

This rearrangement joins TRBV2 to TRBJ2-5; D call uncertain. The DNA end is more similar to TRBJ2-7, so the J call may be wrong. CDR3 length: 12 amino acids. Germline CDR1 is SNHLY and CDR2 is FYNNEI. CDR3 sequence: CGSRQKGYEQYF. The CDR3 nucleotides read TGTGGGAGCAGACAAAAAGGCTACGAGCAGTACTTC.

The chain couples TRBV4-3 to TRBJ2-2; D perhaps matches TRBD2 (6 bases). Between the trimmed V and J ends, which lost 0 bases and 1 base, there was a span of 15 bases. This CDR3 region has 18 residues. Germline V gives CDR1 LGHNA, CDR2 YSLEER. CDR3 region: CASSQESPTRLNTGELFF. The CDR3 DNA reads as TGCGCCAGCAGCCAAGAGAGTCCGACTAGATTGAACACCGGGGAGCTGTTTTTT.

CDR3 nucleotide sequence: TGTGCCATCGCGGAGTTGAACACTGAAGCTTTCTTT. It yields the protein CAIAELNTEAFF. This sequence joins TRBV10-3 and TRBJ1-1, with D hard to call. Trimming pared 8 bases from V and 0 bases from J, leaving 7 bases between. Germline lookup yields CDR1 ENHRY and CDR2 SYGVKD. The CDR3 runs 12 residues.

For the CDR3, the DNA is TGCGCCACCTCTGAAGGACGTTCTACCGATGAGCAGTTCTTC. Its protein product is CATSEGRSTDEQFF. The chain uses TRBV5-1 and TRBJ2-1, with no clear D. Germline CDR1 is SGHRS and CDR2 is YFSETQ. Trimming removed 9 bases at V and 8 bases at J, with 21 bases between. This CDR3 is 14 amino acids long.

V is TRBV6-4 and J is TRBJ2-3; the match to TRBD2 covers 9 bases. The germline V gene has CDR1 MRHNA and CDR2 SNTAGT. Unmatched junction bases numbered 18, after V lost 4 bases and J lost 7 bases. This CDR3 is 18 amino acids long. The CDR3: CASSAPHPRREGRYTQYF. CDR3 DNA sequence: TGTGCCAGCAGTGCCCCTCATCCGAGGCGGGAGGGCCGGTATACGCAGTATTTT.

This clone was counted once. The genes are TRBV10-3 and TRBJ1-2; 8 bases match TRBD1. After removal of 4 bases from V and 4 bases from J, the junction contained 5 bases not matched to a gene. The CDR3 totals 14 residues. Germline V CDR1 and CDR2: ENHRY, SYGVKD. CDR3 residues: CAISAGTGLYGYTF. Here the CDR3 DNA reads TGTGCCATCAGTGCCGGGACAGGCCTCTATGGCTACACCTTC.

The chain combines TRBV7-2 with TRBJ2-3; D possibly corresponds to TRBD2 (5 bases). V was pared by 5 bases and J by 0 bases, with 12 bases between. Germline V gene lookup returns CDR1 SGHTA and CDR2 FQGNSA. The CDR3 length is 15 residues. The CDR3 region is CASSRDYLSTDTQYF. The CDR3 DNA sequence: TGTGCCAGCAGCCGCGACTATCTTAGCACAGATACGCAGTATTTT.